The 7 T cell receptor beta chains listed next were all sequenced from one sample in a study of T cells expressing NK-cell markers. No DNA is given; TCRdb re-called the 5' RACE reads and lists each CDR3 protein once. Found here are around 470,000 distinct CDR3 sequences; the top ten clones hold more than 1.4%. Sequenced material: blood T cells: a sorted CD56 or NKG2C T cell subset, CD4+ or CD8+ T cells, or bulk PBMC T cells (not recorded which). Receptor source: a woman aged 50 to 60 in good health.

The V and J genes are TRBV12-3 or TRBV12-4 and TRBJ1-1; TCRdb's D gene call, TRBD1, goes unchecked for lack of DNA. This CDR3 contains 15 residues. The CDR3 spells CASSFETGPNTEAFF.

The V gene is TRBV7-8, the J gene TRBJ2-3; the D call from TCRdb, TRBD1, cannot be confirmed without DNA. Germline V gene lookup returns CDR1 SGHVS and CDR2 FQNEAQ. The CDR3 extends over 17 amino acids. CDR3: CASSLNGQGASTDTQYF.

The chain couples TRBV6-5 to TRBJ2-5; TCRdb's assignment of TRBD1 cannot be checked, as there is no DNA. The V gene's germline CDR1 is MNHEY and CDR2 SVGAGI. The CDR3 totals 15 residues. CDR3 region: CASSLGGKGQETQYF.

The CDR3 loop is CASSQGVGDIQYF. This sequence joins TRBV4-1 and TRBJ2-4; TCRdb outputs TRBD1, but without DNA this stays unchecked. CDR3 size: 13 residues. Germline V lookup: CDR1 MGHRA, CDR2 YSYEKL.

This rearrangement joins TRBV7-9 to TRBJ1-3; TCRdb's D call of TRBD1 is untestable without DNA. The germline gives CDR1 SEHNR, CDR2 FQNEAQ (reference sequence). The CDR3 is made up of 15 amino acids. CDR3 in amino acids: CASSPRGTSGNTIYF.

The chain is built from TRBV5-4 and TRBJ2-1; TCRdb designates TRBD1, a call that cannot be tested without DNA. CDR3 length: 15 residues. Germline V gene data show CDR1 as SGHNT and CDR2 as YYREEE (reference sequence). The CDR3 region is CASSLAIVRGNEQFF. Complete variable domain (other parts from reference TRBV5-4 and TRBJ2-1): ETGVTQSPTHLIKTRGQQVTLRCSSQSGHNTVSWYQQALGQGPQFIFQYYREEENGRGNFPPRFSGLQFPNYSSELNVNALELDDSALYLCASSLAIVRGNEQFFGPGTRLTVL.

This sequence joins TRBV5-1 and TRBJ2-2; TCRdb's D call of TRBD2 is untestable without DNA. Germline V CDR1 and CDR2: SGHRS, YFSETQ. The CDR3 totals 16 residues. The chain's CDR3 is CASSLAAGAVTGELFF.